These 23 T cell receptor beta chains share one sample of origin, sequenced in a study of T cell repertoires in cytomegalovirus infection. TCRdb processed the reads anew with MiXCR; each CDR3 protein has one entry. The data contain hundreds of thousands of distinct CDR3 sequences, less than 35% of them singletons. No antigen has been assigned to these receptors. Sequenced here: cultured CD8+ T cells from PBMCs, sampled from culture after CMV antigen stimulation. The receptors stem from a human donor in good health (CMV status not recorded). Some clones in this sample may be carry-over from other donors' samples.

This clonotype turned up a few times. A read error is possible here, since a much larger clone lies one base away. This chain joins TRBV6-1 and TRBJ2-2; tentatively, D is TRBD1 (5 bases). V shed 7 bases and J shed 1 base, with 10 bases lying between them. This CDR3 region has 14 residues. Germline loops: CDR1 MNHNS, CDR2 SASEGT. DNA for the CDR3: TGTGCCAGCAACCCCGGACAGAACACCGGGGAGCTGTTTTTT. Residues: CASNPGQNTGELFF.

This clonotype turned up a few times. The chain employs TRBV14 and TRBJ2-1, with 7 nucleotides matching TRBD1. This CDR3 contains 21 residues. V gave up 1 base and J gave up 2 bases; unmatched junction bases: 20. Per germline, CDR1 SGHDN and CDR2 FVKESK. This CDR3 reads CASSQVGRRQGSYLTYNEQFF. Here the CDR3 DNA reads TGTGCCAGCAGCCAAGTGGGTCGACGACAGGGATCCTATCTCACCTACAATGAGCAGTTCTTC.

The chain recombines TRBV27 with TRBJ2-5, with TRBD2 matching 7 bases. The J segment lost 5 bases and the V segment lost 4 bases, leaving 10 bases of the junction unmatched. Germline assignment: CDR1 MNHEY and CDR2 SMNVEV (reference sequence). CDR3 size: 15 residues. This chain's CDR3 is CASSSGGGFGETQYF. CDR3 nucleotide sequence: TGTGCCAGCAGTTCTGGGGGAGGGTTCGGCGAGACCCAGTACTTC.

This clonotype was observed a few times. The chain recombines TRBV19 with TRBJ1-5; D perhaps matches TRBD1 (5 bases). The CDR3 contains 15 residues. Trimming left V 7 bases short and J 9 bases short, with 22 bases between. Germline V gene lookup returns CDR1 LNHDA and CDR2 SQIVND (reference sequence). CDR3 nucleotide sequence: TGTGCCAGTATTATGGGGACCGCCGGGGTGCGGCCCCAGCATTTT. Its protein is CASIMGTAGVRPQHF.

This clonotype was seen more than once but under ten times. V and J are TRBV12-3 or TRBV12-4 and TRBJ1-5; D call uncertain. This CDR3 comprises 15 residues. V was cut by 3 bases and J by 0 bases, with 9 bases left in between. In nucleotides, the CDR3 is TGTGCCAGCAGTTTTGGGTTCGATAGCAATCAGCCCCAGCATTTT. Encoded protein: CASSFGFDSNQPQHF.

In regard to this clonotype: This may come from a read error, since a much larger clone is one base off. The rearrangement uses TRBV7-8 and TRBJ1-5; D is perhaps TRBD1 (6 bases). The CDR3 has 16 amino acids. Germline CDR1 and CDR2: SGHVS and FQNEAQ. The CDR3 DNA sequence: TGTGCCAACAGCTCAGGGGCAGGAGGTAGCAATCAGCCCCAGCATTTT. Its protein is CANSSGAGGSNQPQHF.

Comment on this clonotype: A read error may be the cause here, since a much bigger clone is one base away. The chain links TRBV28 to TRBJ1-2; D is unresolved. From germline, CDR1 is MDHEN and CDR2 SYDVKM. This CDR3 contains 13 residues. CDR3 protein: CVSSLTGWNGYTF. DNA for the CDR3: TGTGTCAGCAGTTTAACGGGATGGAATGGCTACACCTTC.

This clonotype appeared a few times. This rearrangement joins TRBV6-5 to TRBJ1-2; TRBD1 aligns across 10 bases. The CDR3 is 14 residues long. The V gene end was trimmed by 0 bases and the J gene end by 8 bases; junction bases not matched to a gene: 3. CDR1 is MNHEY, CDR2 SVGAGI, per germline. CDR3: CASSYSRGQGGYTF. The CDR3 DNA reads as TGTGCCAGCAGTTACTCGAGGGGACAGGGGGGCTACACCTTC.

A few counts support this clonotype. The V gene is TRBV6-5, the J gene TRBJ1-2; 8 nucleotides agree with TRBD1. The germline gives CDR1 MNHEY, CDR2 SVGAGI. CDR3 length equals 15 residues. The trim removed 6 bases at V and 4 bases at J, leaving 10 bases unmatched. This CDR3 reads CASSKGQGTSYGYTF. The CDR3 bases are TGTGCCAGCAGCAAAGGACAGGGTACAAGCTATGGCTACACCTTC.

DNA for the CDR3: TGTGCCAGCAGTTTATTGGCCAGCGGGGGAGGGACCCGTGAGCAGTTCTTC. It codes for CASSLLASGGGTREQFF. This chain connects TRBV27 to TRBJ2-1, with 8 bases lining up with TRBD2. Germline-derived CDR1 and CDR2 are MNHEY and SMNVEV (reference sequence). V trimming: 1 base; J trimming: 9 bases; junction bases outside the gene matches: 14. The CDR3 has 17 residues.

This clonotype was counted only a few times. The chain joins TRBV12-3 or TRBV12-4 to TRBJ1-2; 8 nucleotides agree with TRBD1. The J segment lost 7 bases and the V segment lost 3 bases, leaving 10 bases of the junction unmatched. The CDR3 has 15 amino acids. In DNA, the CDR3 is TGTGCCAGCAGTTTTGTAGTCAGGGGGCGACTTGGCTACACCTTC. Its translation is CASSFVVRGRLGYTF.

The chain recombines TRBV9 with TRBJ2-3; D not certain. Germline loops: CDR1 SGDLS, CDR2 YYNGEE. The CDR3 loop spans 14 amino acids. V was pared by 0 bases and J by 3 bases, with 8 bases between. CDR3 in DNA: TGTGCCAGCAGCGTAGATTGGCTGACAGATACGCAGTATTTT. Its protein is CASSVDWLTDTQYF.

V usage is TRBV7-4 and J usage is TRBJ1-1; D uncertain. V gave up 5 bases and J gave up 0 bases, with 10 bases separating them. CDR3 length: 14 residues. Germline CDR1 reads SGHVT; CDR2 reads SQSDAQ. The CDR3 DNA sequence: TGTGCCAGCAGCGCCCGGCGGGTGAACACTGAAGCTTTCTTT. It translates to CASSARRVNTEAFF.

This clonotype was seen a few times. The chain has TRBV2 and TRBJ1-6, with a possible D match to TRBD1 (5 bases). Germline lookup yields CDR1 SNHLY and CDR2 FYNNEI. Trimming removed 3 bases from V and 0 bases from J, with 15 bases in between. CDR3 length equals 18 residues. The CDR3 DNA reads as TGTGCCAGCAGTGAGGGGGATCCCTTCCGCTCCTATAATTCACCCCTCCACTTT. Protein product: CASSEGDPFRSYNSPLHF.

The chain joins TRBV5-4 to TRBJ1-1, with D perhaps matching TRBD1 (5 bases). Trimming took off 5 bases at V and 6 bases at J, with 20 bases between the two ends. CDR1 is SGHNT and CDR2 is YYREEE in the germline V gene (reference sequence). This CDR3 contains 15 residues. The CDR3 region has the DNA TGTGCCAGCAGTTACCCGGGACTCGAGGCGGCTGAAGCTTTCTTT. The encoded protein is CASSYPGLEAAEAFF.

V is TRBV6-1 and J is TRBJ1-6; D unresolved. Trimming stripped 0 bases from V and 14 bases from J, with 11 bases between. The CDR3 loop spans 13 amino acids. Germline loops: CDR1 MNHNS, CDR2 SASEGT. The CDR3 bases are TGTGCCAGCAGTGAAGCATCAACGTGGGCCCTCCACTTT. It codes for CASSEASTWALHF.

In regard to this clonotype: With a much larger clone just one base away, this may be a read error. The CDR3 ends on some other residue instead of the conserved phenylalanine or tryptophan, so this is likely a read error. The V and J genes are TRBV12-3 or TRBV12-4 and TRBJ2-1; D is ambiguous. This CDR3 region has 13 residues. Trimming shortened V by 4 bases and J by 7 bases, and 11 bases separated the two germline ends. The CDR3 coding sequence is TGTGCCAGCAGTTCGGGTCCTTGGAATGAGCAGTTCTCC. This codes for CASSSGPWNEQFS.

This chain joins TRBV7-6 and TRBJ1-1; maybe TRBD1 (5 bases). This CDR3 spans 15 amino acids. The germline V and J ends were trimmed by 3 bases and 7 bases, with 18 bases remaining between them. CDR1 is SGHVS, CDR2 FNYEAQ, per germline. CDR3 sequence reads: CASSFEGMGSDEAFF. The DNA for the CDR3 is TGTGCCAGCAGCTTCGAGGGGATGGGTAGCGATGAAGCTTTCTTT. The full variable domain, with the rest looked up from reference TRBV7-6 and TRBJ1-1, is GAGVSQSPRYKVTKRGQDVALRCDPISGHVSLYWYRQALGQGPEFLTYFNYEAQQDKSGLPNDRFSAERPEGSISTLTIQRTEQRDSAMYRCASSFEGMGSDEAFFGQGTRLTVV.

This clonotype was seen a handful of times. The J gene is TRBJ2-5, the V gene TRBV2; D tentatively reads TRBD1 or TRBD2 (5 bases each). The CDR3 has 14 residues. V was clipped by 6 bases and J by 2 bases, with 13 bases between them. In germline, CDR1 is SNHLY, CDR2 FYNNEI. The CDR3 DNA is TGTGCCAGCAGAGAGGGGCCCCGTCAAGAGACCCAGTACTTC. Amino acids: CASREGPRQETQYF.

This clonotype occurred a few times. CDR3 DNA: TGTGCCAGCAGTGAAAAAAGGGCTCGCTATGGCTACACCTTC. As protein: CASSEKRARYGYTF. V usage is TRBV25-1 and J usage is TRBJ1-2; D is uncertain. The germline V gene encodes CDR1 MGHDK and CDR2 SYGVNS. This CDR3 contains 14 residues. Trimming removed 2 bases from V and 4 bases from J, with 11 bases in between.

The rearrangement uses TRBV4-1 and TRBJ2-4; the D gene is possibly TRBD2 (5 bases). V dropped 0 bases and J dropped 6 bases, with 12 bases sitting between them. The CDR3 has 15 amino acids. Germline V gene lookup returns CDR1 MGHRA and CDR2 YSYEKL. The CDR3 sequence: CASSQDEGFGNIQYF. In nucleotides, the CDR3 is TGCGCCAGCAGCCAAGATGAGGGCTTCGGAAACATTCAGTACTTC.

CDR3 sequence reads: CASQLRGMNTEAFF. The CDR3 DNA is TGTGCCAGCCAGTTACGGGGGATGAACACTGAAGCTTTCTTT. The chain employs TRBV12-3 or TRBV12-4 and TRBJ1-1, with a tentative D call TRBD1 (5 bases). V gave up 8 bases and J gave up 0 bases, with 13 bases separating them. CDR3 length: 14 amino acids.

This clonotype was detected only a few times. CDR3 residues: CASSQSFGPTEAFF. CDR3 in DNA: TGCGCCAGCAGCCAATCCTTTGGGCCCACTGAAGCTTTCTTT. This chain uses TRBV4-1 with TRBJ1-1; D not resolved. The CDR3 runs to 14 residues. V was clipped by 2 bases and J by 4 bases, with 11 bases between them. Germline V gene sequence: CDR1 MGHRA, CDR2 YSYEKL.